This T cell receptor (beta chain) was observed in a study of blood T cell repertoires in COVID-19. The table came from immunoSEQ multiplex PCR; TCRdb's copy has only in-frame clones and leaves some out. The table records approximately 280,000 clones, roughly 90% of them present only once. The TCR sequence derives from a woman in her fifties or sixties who had recovered from COVID-19. Sequencing was done on a sample of PBMCs or T cells enriched from blood (not recorded which).

The CDR3 loop reads CASSRLPDRGNSPLHF. The CDR3 coding sequence is TGTGCCAGCAGCCGTTTACCAGACAGGGGGAATTCACCCCTCCACTTT. The chain is built from TRBV7-6 and TRBJ1-6; 9 bases line up with TRBD1. CDR3 length equals 16 residues. With V trimmed by 5 bases and J by 7 bases, 9 bases remained unmatched. The V gene's germline CDR1 is SGHVS and CDR2 FNYEAQ. Supplemented by reference TRBV7-6 and TRBJ1-6, the full variable domain reads GAGVSQSPRYKVTKRGQDVALRCDPISGHVSLYWYRQALGQGPEFLTYFNYEAQQDKSGLPNDRFSAERPEGSISTLTIQRTEQRDSAMYRCASSRLPDRGNSPLHFGNGTRLTVT.